Below, 2 T cell receptor beta chains from the same sample are listed, as sequenced in a study of blood T cell repertoires in COVID-19. Measured with immunoSEQ multiplex PCR; TCRdb has only the in-frame clones, and not every one. The sample shows 100,000 to 150,000 clones, approximately 83% of them seen only once. Sequences were obtained from peripheral blood. These receptors came from a man aged 60 to 69 with acute or convalescent COVID-19.

The chain carries TRBV27 and TRBJ1-1; the D is unclear. Trimming shortened V by 5 bases and J by 3 bases, and 22 bases separated the two germline ends. There are 17 residues in the CDR3. Germline CDR1 and CDR2: MNHEY and SMNVEV (reference sequence). This CDR3 reads CASSLSAGGLLDTEAFF. The CDR3 DNA reads TGTGCCAGCAGTCTTTCTGCCGGAGGGCTTTTGGACACTGAAGCTTTCTTT.

V gene TRBV9 combines with J gene TRBJ2-3; 7 bases align to TRBD2. Trimming cost V 2 bases and J 0 bases; bases outside gene matches: 9. The CDR3 loop spans 17 amino acids. CDR1 and CDR2 (germline): SGDLS, YYNGEE. In DNA form, the CDR3 reads TGTGCCAGCAGCGTTATAGCGGGTAGGCATAGCACAGATACGCAGTATTTT. Translated, it gives CASSVIAGRHSTDTQYF.